These T cell receptor beta chains were read from a single sample in a study of T-cell reconstitution after alpha-beta-depleted transplantation in children. TCRdb redid the calling of the PCR reads with MiXCR, one entry per CDR3 protein. Of a few hundred thousand distinct CDR3 sequences listed, 27% are singletons. Sequences were derived from PBMCs, sampled before TCRalphabeta/CD19-depleted stem cell transplant. All receptors come from a boy under three years old with Wiskott-Aldrich syndrome, due to receive a stem cell transplant. CDR3s include the opening cysteine and the closing phenylalanine or tryptophan. The order of the fields is V gene, J gene, D gene, clone size, CDR3 DNA, CDR3 protein. The D gene is left open where the match is weak. Some rows mark clone size as missing; the rest say once, few, many or name a class of expanded clone.

TRBV12-3/TRBV12-4	TRBJ2-3	.	.	TGTGCCAGCAGTCGCGACGGGGGGCGCCCAGATACGCAGTATTTT	CASSRDGGRPDTQYF
TRBV6-5	TRBJ2-6	.	few	TGTGCCAGCAGTTACTCGAATGGGCGGTACTCTGGGGCCAACGTCCTGACTTTC	CASSYSNGRYSGANVLTF
TRBV5-1	TRBJ2-7	.	many	TGCGCCAGCAGCTTGCTTGTGGGACACGACTACGAGCAGTACTTC	CASSLLVGHDYEQYF
TRBV5-1	TRBJ2-2	.	many	TGCGCCAGCAGCGGCACCGGGGAGCTGTTTTTT	CASSGTGELFF
TRBV29-1	TRBJ2-7	.	few	TGCAGCGTTGCCGCGACAACCTACGAGCAGTACTTC	CSVAATTYEQYF
TRBV18	TRBJ2-1	TRBD2	.	TGTGCCAGCTCACGGGTGGGAGGGGACAATGAGCAGTTCTTC	CASSRVGGDNEQFF
TRBV18	TRBJ2-7	.	.	TGTGCCAGCTCAAGCACTTCGGGGCTAAGCTCCTACGAGCAGTACTTC	CASSSTSGLSSYEQYF
TRBV20-1	TRBJ1-1	TRBD1	.	TGCAGTGCTAGAAGAGACAGGGACACTGAAGCTTTCTTT	CSARRDRDTEAFF
TRBV20-1	TRBJ2-7	TRBD2	.	TGCAGTGCAAGCCGCGGGAGATCCTACGAGCAGTACTTC	CSASRGRSYEQYF
TRBV21-1	TRBJ2-1	.	.	TGTGCCAGCAGCAAAGCCCAGGACGGGCTTTACAATGAGCAGTTCTTC	CASSKAQDGLYNEQFF
TRBV27	TRBJ2-7	TRBD2	.	TGTGCCAGCAGAGGTAGCGGGAGGTTTTACGAGCAGTACTTC	CASRGSGRFYEQYF
TRBV12-3/TRBV12-4	TRBJ2-5	.	.	TGTGCCAGCAATGTGCAGGGAGCCCAACGAGCCCAGTACTTC	CASNVQGAQRAQYF
TRBV5-1	TRBJ1-1	.	few	TGCGCCAGCAGCTGGGAACCGAACACTGAAGCTTTCTTT	CASSWEPNTEAFF
TRBV15	TRBJ2-7	.	few	TGTGCCACCAGCAGAGATCTTCGGGAGAGGTACGAGCAGTACTTC	CATSRDLRERYEQYF
TRBV15	TRBJ2-1	.	few	TGTGCCACCAGCAGAGAGTGGGGCACGGGAGAAAAGGATGAGCAGTTCTTC	CATSREWGTGEKDEQFF
TRBV7-2	TRBJ2-3	TRBD2	.	TGTGCCAGCAGCTTTGGCGGGAGGGAGGTAGATACGCAGTATTTT	CASSFGGREVDTQYF
TRBV7-8	TRBJ1-5	.	.	TGTGCCAGCAGCGCGTCCGGGACTCAGGATCAGCCCCAGCATTTT	CASSASGTQDQPQHF
TRBV5-1	TRBJ2-7	TRBD1	few	TGCGCCAGCAGCTTGGGGGGGGGGACAGGGGCCTCCTACGAGCAGTACTTC	CASSLGGGTGASYEQYF
TRBV5-5	TRBJ2-1	TRBD2	.	TGTGCCAGCGGCGGGAGGAGTTATGACAATGAGCAGTTCTTC	CASGGRSYDNEQFF
TRBV5-1	TRBJ2-1	TRBD2	.	TGCGCCAGCAGCTTCTCGGGACTAGCGGGAGATGAGCAGTTCTTC	CASSFSGLAGDEQFF
TRBV20-1	TRBJ2-4	.	few	TGCAGCGGTTCCAGGGGCGGGGACATTCAGTACTTC	CSGSRGGDIQYF
TRBV7-6	TRBJ2-1	TRBD2	.	TGTGCCAGCAGCTTAGTGCCTAGCGGGGGCTACAATGAGCAGTTCTTC	CASSLVPSGGYNEQFF
TRBV29-1	TRBJ2-5	.	few	TGCAGCGCGATACTAGATCGGGAGACCCAGTACTTC	CSAILDRETQYF
TRBV10-3	TRBJ2-7	.	.	TGTGCCACCGCCCCGCCTGGTCCGGTTACCTACGAGCAGTACTTC	CATAPPGPVTYEQYF
TRBV27	TRBJ2-6	.	few	TGTGCCAGCAGAGGAGACAAACACGGCTCTGGGGCCAACGTCCTGACTTTC	CASRGDKHGSGANVLTF
TRBV10-3	TRBJ1-1	TRBD1	.	TGTGCCATCAGTGTAATTAGGACAGGGGCGCTTTCGCTGATGAACACTGAAGCTTTCTTT	CAISVIRTGALSLMNTEAFF
TRBV28	TRBJ2-7	.	.	TGTGCCAGCAGAGTAGGAGGCGCCTACGAGCAGTACTTC	CASRVGGAYEQYF
TRBV5-5	TRBJ2-7	TRBD1	.	TGTGCCAGCAGCTCTGGTATCGGACAGGGGACGGGCGAGCAGTACTTC	CASSSGIGQGTGEQYF
TRBV10-3	TRBJ2-7	.	few	TGTGCCATCAGTGAGATCGGGCGGGTCCCCATCGAGCAGTACTTC	CAISEIGRVPIEQYF
TRBV10-2	TRBJ1-6	.	.	TGCGCCAGCAGCGGGACCAATTCACCCCTCCACTTT	CASSGTNSPLHF
TRBV10-3	TRBJ2-5	.	.	TGTGCCATCAGCGGACCGGAAGAGACCCAGTACTTC	CAISGPEETQYF
TRBV7-8	TRBJ2-1	.	.	TGTGCCAGCAGCTTAAGTGTTCGGGAGCAGTTCTTC	CASSLSVREQFF
TRBV6-5	TRBJ2-2	TRBD2	.	TGTGCCAGCAGTTACGGGACTATTAACACCGGGGAGCTGTTTTTT	CASSYGTINTGELFF
TRBV9	TRBJ2-2	.	few	TGTGCCAGCAGCGTAGCTGGGGGCGGGAGAGACACCGGGGAGCTGTTTTTT	CASSVAGGGRDTGELFF
TRBV20-1	TRBJ2-5	.	few	TGCAGTGCTAGAGCAGGGCTAGAGACCCAGTACTTC	CSARAGLETQYF
TRBV4-1	TRBJ2-7	.	.	TGCGCCAGCAGCCAACTCCTAGCGAACACCTACGAGCAGTACTTC	CASSQLLANTYEQYF
TRBV5-1	TRBJ2-3	TRBD1	few	TGCGCCAGCAGCTTCAACAGGGGTGGAGGCACAGATACGCAGTATTTT	CASSFNRGGGTDTQYF
TRBV25-1	TRBJ2-1	TRBD1	few	TGTGCCAGCTGGGACAGGGGTCACAATGAGCAGTTCTTC	CASWDRGHNEQFF
TRBV11-2	TRBJ2-1	TRBD2	few	TGTGCCAGCAGCTTACTAGCGGGAGGTGGGTTCAATGAGCAGTTCTTC	CASSLLAGGGFNEQFF
TRBV3-1	TRBJ1-5	TRBD1	.	TGTGCCAGCAGCCTTGGGACAGGGTTGGGTTATAGCAATCAGCCCCAGCATTTT	CASSLGTGLGYSNQPQHF